Below are 6 T cell receptor beta chains sequenced from a single sample in a study of blood T cell repertoires in COVID-19. The table came from immunoSEQ multiplex PCR; TCRdb's copy has only in-frame clones and leaves some out. The table includes about 200,000 clones, around 81% detected once. The sequenced material came from peripheral blood. The receptors were sampled from a woman in her seventies with acute or convalescent COVID-19.

The chain joins TRBV15 to TRBJ1-3; 7 nucleotides line up with TRBD1. The CDR3 is 14 amino acids. The germline CDR1 and CDR2 sequences are LNHNV and YYDKDF (reference sequence). Trimming took 8 bases from V and 0 from J; bases not matched to a gene: 4. The CDR3 bases are TGTGCCACCGGGACAGCAAACTCTGGAAACACCATATATTTT. Encoded protein: CATGTANSGNTIYF. Complete variable domain (other parts from reference TRBV15 and TRBJ1-3): DAMVIQNPRYQVTQFGKPVTLSCSQTLNHNVMYWYQQKSSQAPKLLFHYYDKDFNNEADTPDNFQSRRPNTSFCFLDIRSPGLGDTAMYLCATGTANSGNTIYFGEGSWLTVV.

This clone occurred a few times. This rearrangement joins TRBV5-1 to TRBJ1-2; TRBD1 matches 7 bases. CDR3 length: 18 residues. The trim removed 0 bases at V and 2 bases at J, leaving 13 bases unmatched. Germline V lookup: CDR1 SGHRS, CDR2 YFSETQ. The CDR3 DNA follows: TGCGCCAGCAGCTTGGCCCCGGGACAGTTCTTAGGCAACTATGGCTACACCTTC. This translates into CASSLAPGQFLGNYGYTF.

This chain connects TRBV6-1 to TRBJ1-2; 10 nucleotides align to TRBD1. V shed 3 bases and J 9 bases; nucleotides not matched to a gene: 10. CDR1 is MNHNS and CDR2 is SASEGT in the germline V gene. This CDR3 contains 15 residues. CDR3 bases: TGTGCCAGCAGTGAGCGTCGGGACAGGGGCCGTAGCTACACCTTC. This codes for CASSERRDRGRSYTF.

The chain uses TRBV6-6 and TRBJ2-7; no clear D. The CDR3 covers 12 residues. V lost 8 bases and J 3 bases, leaving 11 bases between the germline ends. Per germline, CDR1 MNHNY and CDR2 SVGAGI (reference sequence). CDR3 amino acids: CASGDHFYEQYF. The CDR3 nucleotides read TGTGCCAGCGGAGACCATTTCTACGAGCAGTACTTC.

The chain combines TRBV9 with TRBJ2-3; 11 bases are shared with TRBD2. The germline V gene has CDR1 SGDLS and CDR2 YYNGEE. The CDR3 consists of 15 residues. The ends lost 3 bases at V and 3 bases at J; junction bases unmatched: 3. As DNA, the CDR3 is TGTGCCAGCAGCGCATCTAGCGGGAGGACAGATACGCAGTATTTT. Protein product: CASSASSGRTDTQYF.

The chain couples TRBV24-1 to TRBJ1-2, with D tentatively TRBD1 (5 bases). CDR3 length: 13 amino acids. Per germline, CDR1 KGHDR and CDR2 SFDVKD. The V end was cut by 4 bases, the J end by 6 bases, with 11 bases between. DNA for the CDR3: TGTGCCACCAGTGACACAGGTATGGATGGCTACACCTTC. Translation gives CATSDTGMDGYTF.